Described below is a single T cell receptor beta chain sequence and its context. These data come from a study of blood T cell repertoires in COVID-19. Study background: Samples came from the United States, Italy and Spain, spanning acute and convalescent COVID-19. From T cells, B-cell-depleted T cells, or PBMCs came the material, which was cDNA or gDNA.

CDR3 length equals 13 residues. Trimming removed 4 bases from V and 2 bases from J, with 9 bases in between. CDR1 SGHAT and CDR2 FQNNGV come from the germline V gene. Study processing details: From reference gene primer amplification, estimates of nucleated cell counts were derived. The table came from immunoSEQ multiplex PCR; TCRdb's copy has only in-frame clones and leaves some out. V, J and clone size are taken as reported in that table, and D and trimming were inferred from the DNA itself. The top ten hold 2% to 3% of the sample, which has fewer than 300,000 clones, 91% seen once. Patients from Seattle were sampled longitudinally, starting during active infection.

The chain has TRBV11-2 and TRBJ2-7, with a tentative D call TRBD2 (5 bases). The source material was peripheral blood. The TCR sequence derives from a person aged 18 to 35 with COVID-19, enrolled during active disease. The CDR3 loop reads CASSSSGTYEQYF. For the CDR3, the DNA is TGTGCCAGCAGCTCCTCGGGGACCTACGAGCAGTACTTC.